This T cell receptor (beta chain) was recorded in a study of T cells in Graves' hyperthyroidism and ophthalmopathy. Germline values: CDR1 SEHNR, CDR2 FQNEAQ (reference sequence). This CDR3 region has 12 residues. Between the trimmed V and J ends, which lost 5 bases and 5 bases, there was a span of 9 bases. Amplified TCR beta CDR3 regions derived from RNA transcripts. HTBI primers were employed in a first-round RT-PCR of the TCR CDR3. In TCRdb, the multiplex PCR reads were re-called with MiXCR into one record per CDR3 protein. The sample carries about 720,000 distinct CDR3 sequences, about 19% recorded once. This clonotype turned up a few times. Diagnoses were made from clinical symptoms, serum measures (thyroxine and TRAb), thyroid ultrasound and orbital computed tomography.

The chain is built from TRBV7-9 and TRBJ1-2, with D uncertain. This receptor was obtained from a woman aged 50 to 60 with Graves' hyperthyroidism that later progressed to Graves' ophthalmopathy. The sequenced material came from blood. The CDR3 DNA is TGTGCCAGCAGCGATGACGAGTATGGCTACACCTTC. Protein sequence: CASSDDEYGYTF.